The 19 T cell receptor beta chains below were found in one sample sequenced in a study of blood T cells in healthy people across ages. Combining a sample-barcoded 5' primer with a J-beta primer mix, a second PCR ran for roughly 7 to 11 cycles. One entry per CDR3 protein, called by TCRdb with MiXCR from the 5' RACE reads. The sample includes 2 million or so distinct CDR3 sequences, just under 50% seen only once; the top ten take approximately 2.1%. The material sequenced was blood. The receptors shown here come from a woman between 40 and 50 years old in good health.

The V gene is TRBV2, the J gene TRBJ2-7; TRBD1 agrees at 7 bases. In germline, CDR1 is SNHLY, CDR2 FYNNEI. This CDR3 has 15 residues. Trimming at V came to 3 bases and at J to 1 base, leaving 6 bases not matched to a gene. The CDR3 here is CASSEGQMISYEQYF. Here the CDR3 DNA reads TGTGCCAGCAGTGAGGGACAGATGATTTCCTACGAGCAGTACTTC.

This clonotype was seen more than once but under ten times. The CDR3 region has the DNA TGTGCCAGCAGTCCAAGCGGGGACCACGAGCAGTACTTC. Translated: CASSPSGDHEQYF. The chain carries TRBV5-5 and TRBJ2-7, with 7 bases fitting TRBD2. Germline V lookup: CDR1 SGHKS, CDR2 YYEKEE (reference sequence). This CDR3 region has 13 residues. V lost 5 bases, J lost 5 bases, and 7 bases stayed unmatched.

The chain employs TRBV5-6 and TRBJ1-2; TRBD1 agrees at 7 bases. Germline V gives CDR1 SGHDT, CDR2 YYEEEE. V lost 5 bases to trimming and J lost 3 bases; unmatched junction nucleotides: 4. CDR3 length: 13 residues. CDR3 nucleotide sequence: TGTGCCAGCAGGTCTGACAGGGACTATGGCTACACCTTC. Translated: CASRSDRDYGYTF.

This clonotype was found once. The chain carries TRBV28 and TRBJ2-5; D may be TRBD2 (6 bases). V was trimmed by 3 bases and J by 5 bases, leaving 25 bases between them. The CDR3 runs 18 residues. CDR1 and CDR2 from the germline V gene are MDHEN and SYDVKM. CDR3 residues: CASSFPNLWSGGGETQYF. CDR3 sequence (DNA): TGTGCCAGCAGTTTTCCGAATCTTTGGAGCGGCGGAGGGGAGACCCAGTACTTC.

The CDR3 DNA reads as TGTGCCAGCAGTTTGGACAGGGGGAAGATCAATGAGCAGTTCTTC. Translated: CASSLDRGKINEQFF. This sequence joins TRBV6-5 and TRBJ2-1; TRBD1 agrees at 10 bases. Germline V gene data show CDR1 as MNHEY and CDR2 as SVGAGI. The length of the CDR3 is 15 residues. Germline trimming cut 4 bases from V and 6 bases from J; bases unmatched to any gene: 6.

J is TRBJ2-7 and V is TRBV7-8; D gene unclear. V gave up 5 bases and J gave up 3 bases, with 14 bases separating them. Germline V gives CDR1 SGHVS, CDR2 FQNEAQ. The CDR3 consists of 14 residues. The CDR3 region is CASSPRLPYYEQYF. DNA of the CDR3: TGTGCCAGCAGCCCCCGCCTCCCATACTACGAGCAGTACTTC.

This clonotype was picked up a small number of times. This chain links TRBV20-1 with TRBJ2-1, with 12 bases identical to TRBD1. V dropped 3 bases and J dropped 8; count of bases not matched to a gene: 5. The CDR3 consists of 14 residues. Germline CDR1 and CDR2: DFQATT and SNEGSKA (reference sequence). CDR3 sequence reads: CSASRDRGPDEQFF. DNA of the CDR3: TGCAGTGCTAGTAGGGACAGGGGGCCGGATGAGCAGTTCTTC.

The CDR3 coding sequence is TGCAGCGTTGACGGAGGACTAGCGGGGGGGCAAGACATTCAGTACTTC. Its translation is CSVDGGLAGGQDIQYF. This sequence joins TRBV29-1 and TRBJ2-4; 15 positions match TRBD2. The CDR3 loop spans 16 amino acids. Germline V gene lookup returns CDR1 SQVTM and CDR2 ANQGSEA. V shed 3 bases and J 8 bases; nucleotides not matched to a gene: 8.

This sequence joins TRBV6-1 and TRBJ2-5; D gene ambiguous. V was cut by 3 bases and J by 13 bases, with 15 bases left in between. CDR1 is MNHNS and CDR2 is SASEGT in the germline V gene. This CDR3 comprises 12 residues. The CDR3 loop is CASSELRESRYF. The CDR3 DNA follows: TGTGCCAGCAGTGAGCTGAGAGAGTCTCGGTACTTC.

This chain links TRBV5-1 with TRBJ2-5; D remains ambiguous. The CDR3 loop spans 14 amino acids. V lost 3 bases, J lost 0 bases, and 9 bases lay in between. CDR1 is SGHRS, CDR2 YFSETQ, per germline. The CDR3 nucleotides are TGCGCCAGCAGCTACGGACCTGACCAAGAGACCCAGTACTTC. Its protein product is CASSYGPDQETQYF.

The rearrangement uses TRBV6-2 or TRBV6-3 and TRBJ2-5, with D tentatively TRBD2 (6 bases). Per the germline V gene, CDR1 is MNHEY and CDR2 is SVGEGT. The CDR3 length is 15 residues. The ends were cut back, 8 bases at V and 4 bases at J, with 20 bases in the middle. As DNA, the CDR3 is TGTGCCAGCGCACCTATAAAGGAGGGCGTAGAGACCCAGTACTTC. Encoded protein: CASAPIKEGVETQYF.

The chain joins TRBV5-1 to TRBJ2-3; 8 bases are shared with TRBD2. With 8 bases clipped from V and 4 bases from J, the junction kept 12 bases outside the gene matches. CDR1 is SGHRS, CDR2 YFSETQ, per germline. The CDR3 is 15 residues long. CDR3 nucleotide sequence: TGCGCCAGTCGGTTCAGCGGGAGTCGCGCAGATACGCAGTATTTT. Amino acid sequence: CASRFSGSRADTQYF.

As DNA, the CDR3 is TGTGCCAGCAGCTCCTATAAGGGGGCGGTTGAAAAACTGTTTTTT. Translation gives CASSSYKGAVEKLFF. This sequence joins TRBV5-5 and TRBJ1-4, with 7 bases matching TRBD1. The CDR3 extends over 15 amino acids. Germline CDR1 reads SGHKS; CDR2 reads YYEKEE (reference sequence). V shed 3 bases and J 7 bases; nucleotides not matched to a gene: 9.

A single count supports this clonotype. V is TRBV5-4 and J is TRBJ2-3; possible D gene TRBD1, 5 bases. The CDR3 spans 18 residues. Germline V gene lookup returns CDR1 SGHNT and CDR2 YYREEE (reference sequence). V lost 3 bases, J lost 0 bases, and 20 bases lay in between. Here the CDR3 reads CASSSYGAGSRSTDTQYF. The CDR3 DNA reads TGTGCCAGCAGCTCCTACGGAGCAGGGTCACGAAGCACAGATACGCAGTATTTT.

V usage is TRBV28 and J usage is TRBJ1-1; no clear D. Deletions cut 7 bases from V and 5 bases from J, with 14 bases between. Germline V lookup: CDR1 MDHEN, CDR2 SYDVKM. This CDR3 contains 13 residues. The CDR3, as DNA: TGTGCCAGCATTTTCGGTGGCGGGACTGAAGCTTTCTTT. As protein: CASIFGGGTEAFF.

The V and J genes are TRBV7-6 and TRBJ2-5, with D tentatively TRBD2 (5 bases). The germline V gene has CDR1 SGHVS and CDR2 FNYEAQ. The germline V and J ends were trimmed by 5 bases and 5 bases, with 15 bases remaining between them. The CDR3 is 14 amino acids. The CDR3 loop reads CASSPGVGMETQYF. DNA of the CDR3: TGTGCCAGCAGCCCCGGGGTAGGGATGGAGACCCAGTACTTC.

Only a few counts were recorded for this clonotype. V usage is TRBV25-1 and J usage is TRBJ2-1; D is possibly TRBD2 (6 bases). The CDR3 has 17 amino acids. Trimming pared 3 bases from V and 4 bases from J, leaving 19 bases between. Germline CDR1 and CDR2: MGHDK and SYGVNS. For the CDR3, the DNA is TGTGCCAGCAGTGACGGGGGTTATTCGGGACCGTACAATGAGCAGTTCTTC. This gives the protein CASSDGGYSGPYNEQFF. Using reference TRBV25-1 and TRBJ2-1 for the parts outside the CDR3, the full variable domain is EADIYQTPRYLVIGTGKKITLECSQTMGHDKMYWYQQDPGMELHLIHYSYGVNSTEKGDLSSESTVSRIRTEHFPLTLESARPSHTSQYLCASSDGGYSGPYNEQFFGPGTRLTVL.

This sequence joins TRBV7-2 and TRBJ2-7; 7 bases agree with TRBD1. The CDR3 is 12 amino acids. Per the germline V gene, CDR1 is SGHTA and CDR2 is FQGNSA. With V trimmed by 5 bases and J by 9 bases, 7 bases remained unmatched. DNA of the CDR3: TGTGCCAGCAGCCAGGGGACAGCAAGGCAGTACTTC. This codes for CASSQGTARQYF.

The chain carries TRBV6-5 and TRBJ2-1; D is unclear. The V end lost 5 bases, the J end lost 6 bases, and 17 bases lay between the germline ends. This CDR3 comprises 15 residues. Germline V lookup: CDR1 MNHEY, CDR2 SVGAGI. CDR3 DNA sequence: TGTGCCAGCAGTCCTACACCCACCACGGGCAATGAGCAGTTCTTC. This sequence encodes CASSPTPTTGNEQFF.